What follows are 11 T cell receptor beta chains derived from one specimen sequenced in a study of blood T cell repertoires in COVID-19. Sequenced by immunoSEQ multiplex PCR; TCRdb stores in-frame clones only, minus some. The sample holds roughly 180,000 clones, 70% to 90% seen once. Sequencing input: peripheral blood. The receptors originated from a man aged 55 to 70 with acute or convalescent COVID-19.

The rearrangement links TRBV28 to TRBJ2-6, with D tentatively TRBD1 (6 bases). Germline-derived CDR1 and CDR2 are MDHEN and SYDVKM. V was trimmed by 5 bases and J by 0 bases, leaving 17 bases between them. The CDR3 sequence is 18 residues long. In DNA, the CDR3 is TGTGCCAGCAGTCCCGTCCAGGGGCGGAGCTCTGGGGCCAACGTCCTGACTTTC. Translation: CASSPVQGRSSGANVLTF.

For the CDR3, the DNA is TGCGCCAGCAGCTCCACTAGGGACAGCTCAAACACTGAAGCTTTCTTT. This gives the protein CASSSTRDSSNTEAFF. The chain carries TRBV5-1 and TRBJ1-1; 7 bases align to TRBD1. CDR3 length equals 16 residues. The V and J ends lost 3 bases and 2 bases, in that order; junction bases with no gene match: 10. CDR1 and CDR2 (germline): SGHRS, YFSETQ.

The rearrangement links TRBV20-1 to TRBJ2-1, with a possible D match to TRBD2 (5 bases). The V gene lost 3 bases and the J gene lost 5 bases, with 20 bases spanning the gap. Looked up from germline, CDR1 is DFQATT and CDR2 is SNEGSKA (reference sequence). CDR3 length: 16 amino acids. DNA of the CDR3: TGCAGTGCTAGTCGGGGTATAGGCTCGATGGACAATGAGCAGTTCTTC. As protein: CSASRGIGSMDNEQFF.

In its sample, this clone was seen a few times. The chain employs TRBV19 and TRBJ1-2; tentatively, D is TRBD1 (6 bases). The germline V and J ends were trimmed by 9 bases and 5 bases, with 19 bases remaining between them. The germline V gene has CDR1 LNHDA and CDR2 SQIVND (reference sequence). The CDR3 consists of 14 residues. The CDR3 protein is CASFDRRAGYGYTF. CDR3 nucleotides: TGTGCCAGCTTTGACAGGCGAGCGGGATATGGCTACACCTTC. The entire variable domain, with the rest obtained from reference TRBV19 and TRBJ1-2, is as follows: DGGITQSPKYLFRKEGQNVTLSCEQNLNHDAMYWYRQDPGQGLRLIYYSQIVNDFQKGDIAEGYSVSREKKESFPLTVTSAQKNPTAFYLCASFDRRAGYGYTFGSGTRLTVV.

V gene TRBV28 combines with J gene TRBJ1-2; 8 nucleotides match TRBD1. The V gene end was trimmed by 8 bases and the J gene end by 7 bases; junction bases not matched to a gene: 12. Germline CDR1 MDHEN, CDR2 SYDVKM. The CDR3 has 14 residues. The CDR3 coding sequence is TGTGCCAGCTCTAATAATCAGGGGGCTGGTGGCTACACCTTC. Protein sequence: CASSNNQGAGGYTF.

The chain carries TRBV19 and TRBJ1-1; TRBD1 might be the D (5 bases). Per the germline V gene, CDR1 is LNHDA and CDR2 is SQIVND (reference sequence). Deletions cut 6 bases from V and 7 bases from J, with 15 bases between. The CDR3 has 13 amino acids. The CDR3 bases are TGTGCCAGTAGGATCGAACAGCAGGGTGAAGCTTTCTTT. Translation gives CASRIEQQGEAFF.

This chain uses TRBV14 with TRBJ1-1, with D tentatively TRBD1 (6 bases). The CDR3 is made up of 16 amino acids. Trimming removed 3 bases at V and 4 bases at J, with 18 bases between. Germline V CDR1 and CDR2: SGHDN, FVKESK. The CDR3 DNA reads TGTGCCAGCAGCCACCTTCTCGCTCAGGGGACCACTGAAGCTTTCTTT. Translating it yields CASSHLLAQGTTEAFF.

The V call is TRBV5-4, the J call TRBJ2-1; 10 nucleotides agree with TRBD2. Trimming at V came to 3 bases and at J to 0 bases, leaving 3 bases not matched to a gene. The CDR3 contains 16 residues. Looked up from germline, CDR1 is SGHNT and CDR2 is YYREEE (reference sequence). CDR3 DNA sequence: TGTGCCAGCAGCTGGGTAGCGGGGGGCTCCTACAATGAGCAGTTCTTC. Translating it yields CASSWVAGGSYNEQFF.

This clone came up a few times. This chain links TRBV3-1 (or the pseudogene TRBV3-2) with TRBJ1-2, with a weak D call TRBD1 (6 bases). Trimming removed 1 base at V and 2 bases at J, with 11 bases between. The CDR3 covers 15 residues. CDR1 and CDR2 from the germline V gene are LGHDT and YNNKEL (reference sequence). The CDR3 DNA is TGTGCCAGCAGCCAAGCCCTTGGACAGAACTATGGCTACACCTTC. Translation gives CASSQALGQNYGYTF.

The chain has TRBV7-9 and TRBJ1-2; D gene uncertain. V lost 4 bases and J lost 5, with 14 bases in between. The CDR3 is made up of 14 amino acids. Germline CDR1 and CDR2: SEHNR and FQNEAQ (reference sequence). The CDR3 loop reads CASSSLGGSYGYTF. CDR3 in DNA: TGTGCCAGCAGCTCCCTAGGAGGGTCATATGGCTACACCTTC.

This clone came up once. This chain connects TRBV30 to TRBJ2-1; 7 bases are shared with TRBD2. Germline loops: CDR1 GTSNPN, CDR2 SVGIG (reference sequence). This CDR3 spans 17 amino acids. V shed 0 bases, J shed 1 base, and the junction held 9 bases outside the gene matches. DNA for the CDR3: TGTGCCTGGAGTGTAGCCCGGGGGAGGGCGTCCTACAATGAGCAGTTCTTC. This sequence encodes CAWSVARGRASYNEQFF.